This TCR beta chain was identified in a study of vaccination and CD4 T cells after COVID-19. Study overall: Four females and six males made up the convalescents, with two Hispanic. Investigators stimulated cells with overlapping spike peptides drawn from SARS-CoV-2, HCoV-NL63, HCoV-OC43 and HCoV-229E.

Treatment: approximately 10-day PBMC culture with coronavirus spike peptide pools or control peptides (ViraFEST assay). ViraFEST sequenced TCRs after peptide-pool expansion of antigen-specific T cells. A remark on this clonotype: Antigen: not known.

The length of the CDR3 is 13 residues. CDR1 and CDR2 (germline): KGHDR, SFDVKD. Germline trimming cut 12 bases from V and 0 bases from J; bases unmatched to any gene: 7. Oncomine TCR Beta short-read sequencing was applied to DNA from cultured CD4+ T cells. TCRdb used MiXCR to reprocess the PCR reads, holding one entry per CDR3 protein. The sample has 15,000 to 20,000 distinct CDR3 sequences; approximately 50% are singletons. The chain recombines TRBV24-1 with TRBJ2-7, with 7 bases lining up with TRBD1. The sequenced sample was cultured CD4+ T cells from blood, obtained after SARS-CoV-2 vaccination. This TCR was sampled from a human donor with COVID-19. Written as DNA, the CDR3 is TGTGCCGGAAGGACAGGCCTCTCCTACGAGCAGTACTTC. This encodes CAGRTGLSYEQYF.